Presented here are 8 T cell receptor beta chains from one specimen sequenced in a study of T-cell memory formation after mild COVID-19. A single record per CDR3 protein comes from TCRdb applying MiXCR to the 5' RACE reads. The table shows under 150,000 distinct CDR3 sequences, with approximately 15% occurring only once. Input material: PBMCs or a T cell subset sorted from them (not recorded which). The receptor source for this set is an adult woman who had mild COVID-19 (a few samples of this study predate the infection). Cell type and time point are not known.

The sample holds a few counts of this clonotype. The V and J genes are TRBV12-3 or TRBV12-4 and TRBJ1-1, with a tentative D call TRBD1 (5 bases). The V and J ends lost 6 bases and 0 bases respectively, with 11 bases between them. The length of the CDR3 is 14 residues. The chain's CDR3 is CASSPGTMNTEAFF. The DNA of the CDR3 is TGTGCCAGCAGCCCCGGGACGATGAACACTGAAGCTTTCTTT.

The chain employs TRBV4-1 and TRBJ2-2; no clear D. CDR1 MGHRA and CDR2 YSYEKL come from the germline V gene. There are 15 residues in the CDR3. The V gene lost 6 bases and the J gene lost 1 base, with 12 bases spanning the gap. DNA of the CDR3: TGCGCCAGCAGGGTATATGACGGGAACACCGGGGAGCTGTTTTTT. Protein: CASRVYDGNTGELFF.

This chain joins TRBV20-1 and TRBJ2-1; 7 bases align to TRBD2. J gave up 0 bases and V 6 bases, and 8 bases lay outside the gene matches. This CDR3 is built from 15 residues. Germline V gene lookup returns CDR1 DFQATT and CDR2 SNEGSKA (reference sequence). The CDR3 reads CSASAGESSYNEQFF. CDR3 DNA: TGCAGTGCCTCCGCGGGGGAGAGCTCCTACAATGAGCAGTTCTTC.

There are a few counts of this clonotype. This chain links TRBV5-6 with TRBJ1-1; 7 positions match TRBD1. V lost 0 bases and J lost 0; bases outside the gene matches: 8. The germline gives CDR1 SGHDT, CDR2 YYEEEE. This CDR3 region has 17 residues. CDR3 in amino acids: CASSLAAGGSMNTEAFF. In DNA form, the CDR3 reads TGTGCCAGCAGCTTGGCGGCAGGGGGATCCATGAACACTGAAGCTTTCTTT.

V and J are TRBV12-3 or TRBV12-4 and TRBJ1-2; a possible D gene is TRBD1 (5 bases). V shed 6 bases and J shed 7 bases, with 15 bases lying between them. CDR3 length equals 13 residues. CDR3 sequence: CASSADRVTGYTF. The CDR3 DNA reads TGTGCCAGCAGCGCAGACAGAGTCACTGGCTACACCTTC.

A few counts support this clonotype. This chain connects TRBV7-2 to TRBJ2-4; the D call may be TRBD1 or TRBD2 (6 bases each). In germline, CDR1 is SGHTA, CDR2 FQGNSA. The CDR3 runs 13 residues. The germline V and J ends were trimmed by 2 bases and 8 bases, with 10 bases remaining between them. The CDR3 DNA reads TGTGCCAGCAGCTTAAGGGGGGCAGACATTCAGTACTTC. Its protein is CASSLRGADIQYF. Filled out from reference TRBV7-2 and TRBJ2-4, the complete variable domain reads GAGVSQSPSNKVTEKGKDVELRCDPISGHTALYWYRQSLGQGLEFLIYFQGNSAPDKSGLPSDRFSAERTGGSVSTLTIQRTQQEDSAVYLCASSLRGADIQYFGAGTRLSVL.

The chain combines TRBV29-1 with TRBJ1-1; no clear D. The CDR3 consists of 11 residues. V was clipped by 7 bases and J by 11 bases, with 17 bases between them. The germline V gene has CDR1 SQVTM and CDR2 ANQGSEA. In nucleotides, the CDR3 is TGCAGCGCCACAAGCGGGCGGATCGCTTTCTTT. It translates to CSATSGRIAFF. Full variable domain (outside the CDR3, taken from reference TRBV29-1 and TRBJ1-1): SAVISQKPSRDICQRGTSLTIQCQVDSQVTMMFWYRQQPGQSLTLIATANQGSEATYESGFVIDKFPISRPNLTFSTLTVSNMSPEDSSIYLCSATSGRIAFFGQGTRLTVV.

The rearrangement links TRBV2 to TRBJ1-1, with 10 bases aligning to TRBD1. The J segment lost 7 bases and the V segment lost 8 bases, leaving 10 bases of the junction unmatched. CDR3 size: 14 residues. CDR1 and CDR2 (germline): SNHLY, FYNNEI. The CDR3 is CASSGGTGVGEAFF. The CDR3 DNA reads TGTGCCAGCTCGGGGGGGACAGGGGTGGGTGAAGCTTTCTTT.